This TCR beta chain originates from a study of cytomegalovirus exposure and HLA in healthy donors (dated by TCRdb to about 2017). For context, the study as a whole: According to an earlier analysis of a few hundred of the donors, about 179 million T cells yielded over 90 million unique TCR beta sequences and 250 to 350 Gb of sequence data. Roughly 300 gigabases of sequencing data and roughly 80 million unique TCR sequences made up an early release that covered over 550 HLA-typed donors. Of the roughly 400 genotyped donors, about 80% fell in the genetic ancestry cluster associated with self-reported Caucasian donors. The aim of the study was to test whether cataloging public T cell receptors could identify signatures of past pathogen exposure. The T cell repertoires of around 670 subjects were profiled by immunosequencing and related to cytomegalovirus serostatus. In addition to the first cohort of approximately 670 subjects, a separate validation cohort of approximately 110 different subjects was used. The study combined high-throughput TCR immunosequencing, statistical association of individual TCRs with disease status, and machine learning to predict cytomegalovirus infection status. A later analysis re-examined previously published TCR beta repertoires from roughly 650 donors and added high-resolution HLA genotyping to investigate patterns of TCR occurrence. Rather than using new phenotypic data, the later analysis identified candidate immune exposures from TCR beta sequences and from how often those sequences occurred across donors. In an earlier analysis of over 550 of the donors, high-throughput TCR beta sequencing was used to judge whether each TCR beta V gene segment behaved as functional or pseudogenic. Donor age, sex, ethnicity and CMV serostatus were compiled alongside the repertoire data. Genome-wide SNP genotypes for about 65% of the 666 donors were used in a later genetic analysis, which treated that subset as a discovery cohort. All discovery cohort repertoires had been generated using a single sequencing platform. HLA typing included class I and class II loci at four-digit resolution. Typing coverage differed by locus: A, B, C, DRB1 and DQB1 were typed in roughly 629-630 donors, DQA1 in 522, DPA1 in some 610, and DPB1 in roughly 450. Because of strong linkage in the cohort, five DR-DQ haplotypes were treated as single units for association and clustering. Across 398 genotyped donors of the cohort, an average of approximately 220,000 unique TCR beta nucleotide sequences per donor were sequenced, and 15% to 20% of those sequences were non-productive.

CDR3 length: 14 amino acids, cysteine to phenylalanine. The only DNA kept is the CDR3, 42 bases in frame from the first base. Taken from the germline V gene, the CDR1 and CDR2 loops are SGHTA and FQGTGA. Trimming removed 4 bases from V and 0 bases from J, leaving 9 bases between the germline ends. The cohort was made up of 666 healthy bone marrow donors. Cohort members were all nominally healthy when sampled, although unrecorded immune exposures were likely present. The donor was CMV seronegative and belonged to the group of 320 or so seronegative cohort members. Each donor provided a peripheral blood sample, and peripheral blood mononuclear cells were used for TCR beta sequencing. The Qiagen DNeasy Blood Extraction Kit was used to extract genomic DNA from the blood cell samples. Beyond this particular receptor, the publication reports: Approximately 18 rarely observed V segments, including chromosome 9 orphons, were excluded from the earlier analysis of just under 600 of the donors because counts were too low. Only TCR beta chains were sequenced in this cohort, and the absence of alpha or paired-chain data limited detectable features. The authors suggested that the approach could potentially be extended to other disease states and immunological phenotypes. Several of the top co-occurrence clusters appeared to be linked to parvovirus B19, influenza, CMV and Epstein-Barr virus, according to a later analysis. When HLA alleles, especially DR and DQ, strongly co-occurred, attributing TCR associations to individual alleles was difficult. Most TCR sequences were observed very rarely across donors, whereas some public TCRs were present in many individuals. Cytomegalovirus status was reported to be diagnosed by the classifier with high specificity and sensitivity in both the original and validation cohorts. Because HLA typing was unavailable for some donors at each locus, only the typed subset was used in association tests. A later analysis found that HLA-associated TCR beta chains were more clonally expanded and had lower generation probabilities than equally common non-associated chains. Correlated functional status among segregating V segments might reflect linkage disequilibrium, but an unknown experimental factor could not be ruled out. In an earlier analysis of some 640 of the donors, most TCR beta V segments were observed in productive rearrangements about 90% or about 30% of the time, broadly matching IMGT annotations. In vitro tests confirmed that three of the cytomegalovirus-associated TCR beta chains recognize cytomegalovirus antigens. A later analysis found that most CMV-associated TCR beta chains appeared HLA-restricted, with HLA associations seemingly driven largely by CMV exposure. The study listed approximately 160 TCR beta chains as associated with cytomegalovirus. Sequencing depth was assumed to be roughly uniform across donors in the presence/absence analyses, though that assumption may not hold. A further reported finding was that TCR beta sequences accurately predicted the HLA-A and HLA-B alleles for most subjects in the first cohort. Immune exposure information for the cohort was limited to CMV serostatus. In a later genetic analysis, fewer N-insertions in productive TCRs were reported among donors in an Asian-associated ancestry cluster than the roughly 670-donor mean. An association between a missense DCLRE1C variant and V-gene and J-gene trimming of TCR beta chains was found in a later genetic analysis and replicated in an independent cohort. Because the 87-base-pair reads could not distinguish some IMGT-functional V segments, including TRBV6-2 and TRBV6-3, those segments were excluded. A group of highly shared sequence variants was considered likely to be a technical artifact of the sequencing pipeline. A later analysis associated about 17,000 TCR beta sequences with specific HLA alleles at a false discovery rate of 0.05. In a later analysis, the rate of TCR association differed among HLA loci, with DRB1 alleles having the most associated TCRs and HLA-C alleles having the fewest.

A note on this clone: Its antigen is still unknown. No quality values exist for individual bases; no much larger clone is one base distant.

Libraries were prepared through the immunoSEQ multiplex PCR assay. For the multiplex PCR, a mixture combining 60 forward primers for TCR Vbeta segments and 13 reverse primers for TCR Jbeta segments was used. The CDR3 region of rearranged TCR beta genes was amplified from genomic DNA by a multiplex PCR assay. Amplified TCR beta libraries were sequenced as 87-base-pair reads on the Illumina HiSeq System. In the original analysis: A later analysis counted about 76 million unique TCR beta chains across the 690 or so repertoires, and roughly 11 million of these chains were shared by at least two donors. Raw reads were error-corrected and collapsed into unique sequences with a nearest-neighbor algorithm that merged closely related sequences to remove PCR and sequencing errors. V, D and J gene segments were assigned by aligning CDR3 sequences to IMGT reference sequences. For a sequence to be retained, a match of at least six nucleotides to both a V gene segment and a J gene segment was required. Rearrangements were called productive when the CDR3 lacked stop codons and stayed in frame with V and J; all others were non-productive. CDR3 was defined according to IMGT convention as the region running from the second conserved V-encoded cysteine to the conserved J-encoded phenylalanine. The earlier analysis of fewer than 750 of the donors excluded sequences that lacked an unambiguous match to a single V gene segment. In an earlier analysis of some 590 of the donors, V segments were called functional above 56.7% productive rearrangements and were called segregating when the between-donor standard deviation exceeded 5%. A statistical classification framework was developed to diagnose cytomegalovirus status using the catalog of TCR beta chain sequences. V and J gene assignment, in a later analysis, came from comparing TCR nucleotide sequences with IMGT/GENE-DB human TR gene sequences. The TCRdist pipeline was used in a later analysis to assign CDR3 sequences and most-parsimonious VDJ recombination scenarios. In a later analysis, every TCR beta chain was defined by the combination of its CDR3 amino acid sequence and its V-gene family, and reads without a unique V-gene family were dropped. In a later analysis, 500 to 650 highly shared, low-generation-probability nucleotide sequences were removed to address suspected cross-contamination and a sequencing artifact. In a later analysis, a clonal expansion index was calculated for each public chain from normalized within-repertoire ranks of inferred template counts. In a later analysis, generation probabilities were computed using a VDJ recombination model fitted to out-of-frame rearrangements, and the results were checked against IGoR. In a later analysis, TCR-TCR, TCR-HLA and TCR-CMV co-occurrence was scored with hypergeometric tests, and a repertoire-size bias correction was applied to TCR pairs. False discovery rates were estimated in a later analysis by permuting HLA or CMV assignments 20 times. A later analysis grouped co-occurring TCRs with DBSCAN, adding TCRdist sequence similarity when clustering within HLA-allele-positive subsets. Repertoires with fewer than 30,000 or more than 120,000 public chains, plus five repertoires with anomalous nucleotide sharing, were excluded from co-occurrence clustering. In TCRdb, the immuneACCESS table is reduced to in-frame sequences with V and J assigned. These tables do not hold every clone; where another copy was compared, an unresolved V gene accounts for under half, and the others remain unexplained. The DNA was the basis for D and trimming; V, J and clone size are from that table. The sample table holds some 180,000 clones, of which about three quarters were seen once. The ten largest account for 1.4% to 1.5% of the sample.

The clonotype was recovered from a man between 18 and 35 years old in good health and CMV-seronegative. The V and J genes are TRBV7-3 and TRBJ1-1, with TRBD1 as a weak D call on 6 bases. The sample taken for sequencing was PBMCs. The DNA sequence is given as TGTGCCAGCAGCTATACAGGGTTGAACACTGAAGCTTTCTTT. Its translation is CASSYTGLNTEAFF.